The 30 T cell receptor beta chains below were found in one sample sequenced in a study of T cells in Graves' hyperthyroidism and ophthalmopathy. Amplification of TCR beta CDR3 regions used RNA as the template. First-round RT-PCR targeting the TCR CDR3 was performed with the HTBI primer set. MiXCR was run by TCRdb on the multiplex PCR reads, yielding one entry per CDR3 protein. The repertoire holds 500,000 to 650,000 distinct CDR3 sequences, with 35% to 50% as singletons. Sequenced input: peripheral blood or thyroid tissue (not recorded which). These receptors came from an adult woman with Graves' disease, either hyperthyroidism or ophthalmopathy (not recorded which).

This clonotype was seen repeatedly, ten times or more. The rearrangement uses TRBV11-1 and TRBJ2-7; D not certain. The V gene's germline CDR1 is SGHAT and CDR2 FQDESV (reference sequence). The CDR3 sequence is 12 residues long. V lost 3 bases and J lost 5, with 8 bases in between. The CDR3 sequence: CASSLGYNEQYF. For the CDR3, the DNA is TGTGCCAGCAGCTTGGGATATAACGAGCAGTACTTC.

The J gene is TRBJ1-2, the V gene TRBV6-5; 7 bases fit TRBD1. The junction had 7 bases not matched to a gene; V was cut back by 8 bases and J by 4 bases. The CDR3 runs to 13 residues. CDR1 is MNHEY and CDR2 is SVGAGI in the germline V gene. CDR3 DNA: TGTGCCAGCGGGGCTCAGGGGGTCTATGGCTACACCTTC. This translates into CASGAQGVYGYTF.

The chain couples TRBV15 to TRBJ2-2; 10 positions match TRBD2. The J segment lost 11 bases and the V segment lost 0 bases, leaving 21 bases of the junction unmatched. The length of the CDR3 is 20 residues. Germline-derived CDR1 and CDR2 are LNHNV and YYDKDF (reference sequence). The CDR3 spells CATSRERVGGLAGVWGELFF. The CDR3 DNA reads as TGTGCCACCAGCAGAGAACGAGTCGGTGGGCTAGCGGGAGTATGGGGAGAGCTGTTTTTT.

This clonotype has ten or more counts. J is TRBJ1-2 and V is TRBV5-6; D gene ambiguous. CDR1 and CDR2 from the germline V gene are SGHDT and YYEEEE. V shed 5 bases and J shed 1 base, with 9 bases lying between them. The CDR3 runs to 13 residues. In nucleotides, the CDR3 is TGTGCCAGCAGACCGGACGGTAACTATGGCTACACCTTC. It codes for CASRPDGNYGYTF.

The chain links TRBV29-1 to TRBJ1-1; TRBD1 matches 7 bases. The germline V gene has CDR1 SQVTM and CDR2 ANQGSEA. This CDR3 contains 20 residues. V trimming: 4 bases; J trimming: 0 bases; junction bases outside the gene matches: 23. CDR3 sequence (DNA): TGCAGCGTTGCTTCTGGGACAGCTAATCAGCCCCAAATAATGAACACTGAAGCTTTCTTT. Protein product: CSVASGTANQPQIMNTEAFF.

For this clonotype: In this CDR3 the conserved last residue, phenylalanine or tryptophan, is missing, so a read error is likely. The chain recombines TRBV7-9 with TRBJ2-7, with 12 bases lining up with TRBD2. The CDR3 loop spans 16 amino acids. V lost 1 base, J lost 3 bases, and 4 bases stayed unmatched. Germline V CDR1 and CDR2: SEHNR, FQNEAQ (reference sequence). CDR3: CASSLVLAGGNYEQYL. DNA of the CDR3: TGTGCCAGCAGCTTAGTTCTAGCGGGAGGGAACTACGAGCAGTACCTC.

This sequence joins TRBV7-2 and TRBJ1-2; D unresolved. Looked up from germline, CDR1 is SGHTA and CDR2 is FQGNSA. Trimming took 2 bases from V and 5 from J, leaving 9 bases between them. CDR3 length: 13 residues. The CDR3 nucleotides read TGTGCCAGCAGCTTATACAGCTCTTATGGCTACACCTTC. As protein: CASSLYSSYGYTF.

This clonotype was counted at least ten times. The V call is TRBV2, the J call TRBJ2-5; D may correspond to TRBD1 or TRBD2 (5 bases each). V dropped 10 bases and J dropped 1 base, with 13 bases sitting between them. There are 13 residues in the CDR3. Germline CDR1 SNHLY, CDR2 FYNNEI. The CDR3 region has the DNA TGTGCCACCCAGAGGGGCTCCCAAGAGACCCAGTACTTC. Its translation: CATQRGSQETQYF.

The CDR3 nucleotides are TGTGCCAGCAGCTTAGATATTCGGGGCTGGGACACCGGGGAGCTGTTTTTT. It translates to CASSLDIRGWDTGELFF. The genes are TRBV7-6 and TRBJ2-2; D tentatively reads TRBD1 or TRBD2 (5 bases each). CDR3 length: 17 amino acids. CDR1 is SGHVS and CDR2 is FNYEAQ in the germline V gene. Trimming cost V 1 base and J 3 bases, with 15 bases left between them.

V and J are TRBV20-1 and TRBJ1-5; D remains ambiguous. Trimming removed 6 bases at V and 9 bases at J, with 18 bases between. There are 13 residues in the CDR3. Germline assignment: CDR1 DFQATT and CDR2 SNEGSKA (reference sequence). In nucleotides, the CDR3 is TGCAGTGCCCCCGGTCGAATAGATCGGCCCCAGCATTTT. It codes for CSAPGRIDRPQHF.

This clonotype came up many times. The CDR3 coding sequence is TGTGCCAGCAGTTGGGACAGGGAGACCCAGTACTTC. It is translated as CASSWDRETQYF. The rearrangement joins TRBV2 to TRBJ2-5; 8 bases map to TRBD1. V gave up 5 bases and J gave up 5 bases; unmatched junction bases: 1. This CDR3 is 12 amino acids long. Germline V gene lookup returns CDR1 SNHLY and CDR2 FYNNEI.

This clonotype has only one observation. The CDR3 does not end in the conserved phenylalanine or tryptophan, so this is likely a read error. This sequence joins TRBV20-1 and TRBJ2-5; D is possibly TRBD2 (5 bases). CDR1 is DFQATT, CDR2 SNEGSKA, per germline (reference sequence). Trimming left V 6 bases short and J 5 bases short, with 16 bases between. This CDR3 has 13 residues. DNA for the CDR3: TGCAGTGCGTCCGGGGTGAGAGTCGAGACCCAGTACGTC. It is translated as CSASGVRVETQYV.

Worth noting for this clonotype: Just one base apart from a much larger clone, this may be a read error. The chain employs TRBV10-3 and TRBJ1-5, with a tentative D call TRBD1 (6 bases). The V gene lost 5 bases and the J gene lost 7 bases, with 12 bases spanning the gap. In germline, CDR1 is ENHRY, CDR2 SYGVKD. The CDR3 is 13 amino acids. The CDR3 is CAISWGAGQPQHF. As DNA, the CDR3 is TGTGCCATCAGTTGGGGGGCCGGCCAGCCCCAGCATTTT.

The chain links TRBV15 to TRBJ1-5; 7 bases map to TRBD1. Germline V gene lookup returns CDR1 LNHNV and CDR2 YYDKDF (reference sequence). The CDR3 extends over 14 amino acids. Germline trimming cut 2 bases from V and 11 bases from J; bases unmatched to any gene: 9. CDR3 coding DNA: TGTGCCACCAGCAGACTACAGGGGTTGGTCTCCCAGCATTTT. It encodes CATSRLQGLVSQHF.

In this sample, this clonotype turned up once. The chain has TRBV10-2 and TRBJ1-4, with D uncertain. The germline CDR1 and CDR2 sequences are WSHSY and SAAADI. This CDR3 has 15 amino acids. Trimming stripped 3 bases from V and 7 bases from J, with 15 bases between. DNA for the CDR3: TGCGCCAGCAGTGATACGGTACCGAACACTGAAAAACTGTTTTTT. Translating gives CASSDTVPNTEKLFF.

This clonotype was seen repeatedly, ten times or more. The CDR3 region has the DNA TGCAGTGCTAGAGGTTCGGGGGAGACCCAGTACTTC. Translation gives CSARGSGETQYF. This chain uses TRBV20-1 with TRBJ2-5, with D maybe TRBD2 (5 bases). Germline V gives CDR1 DFQATT, CDR2 SNEGSKA (reference sequence). V lost 1 base to trimming and J lost 5 bases, with 8 bases between them. The CDR3 contains 12 residues.

This chain links TRBV6-6 with TRBJ2-5; 8 bases agree with TRBD2. This CDR3 has 14 residues. Germline values: CDR1 MNHNY, CDR2 SVGAGI (reference sequence). V lost 8 bases, J lost 2 bases, and 7 bases stayed unmatched. Here the CDR3 reads CASSPLAEQETQYF. The DNA for the CDR3 is TGTGCCAGCTCACCACTAGCGGAACAAGAGACCCAGTACTTC.

This sequence joins TRBV5-8 and TRBJ1-1, with unresolved D. Germline assignment: CDR1 SGHTS and CDR2 YDEGEE. CDR3 length equals 14 residues. The ends were cut back, 1 base at V and 11 bases at J, with 18 bases in the middle. The DNA for the CDR3 is TGTGCCAGCAGCTTGTTCAGTTCGACTCGCTCCGCTTTCTTT. Its translation is CASSLFSSTRSAFF.

The gene calls are TRBV29-1 and TRBJ1-1; no clear D. V was clipped by 3 bases and J by 4 bases, with 9 bases between them. This CDR3 region has 12 residues. Germline V gene sequence: CDR1 SQVTM, CDR2 ANQGSEA. CDR3 residues: CSVELVGTEAFF. The CDR3 coding sequence is TGCAGCGTTGAGCTGGTTGGCACTGAAGCTTTCTTT.

With regard to this clonotype: This could be a read error, since a much larger clone is one nucleotide away. As the CDR3 is not closed by the conserved phenylalanine or tryptophan, this likely results from a read error. The V and J genes are TRBV10-1 and TRBJ1-2; 8 positions match TRBD1. Germline CDR1 reads WNHNN; CDR2 reads SYGVQD (reference sequence). The V and J ends lost 6 bases and 4 bases, in that order; junction bases with no gene match: 10. The CDR3 covers 15 residues. CDR3 loop: CASSQDAQGVYGYTL. The CDR3 DNA is TGCGCCAGCAGCCAAGACGCACAGGGGGTCTATGGCTACACCCTC.

This clonotype was seen many times. The chain carries TRBV20-1 and TRBJ2-7; D gene unclear. The V end lost 5 bases, the J end lost 4 bases, and 15 bases lay between the germline ends. Germline CDR1 DFQATT, CDR2 SNEGSKA (reference sequence). The CDR3 is 13 amino acids. In DNA, the CDR3 is TGCAGTGCTGCCCGGAGTGGCCCTTACGAGCAGTACTTC. Translated: CSAARSGPYEQYF.

The chain employs TRBV20-1 and TRBJ2-7, with 8 bases aligning to TRBD1. The V gene end was trimmed by 2 bases and the J gene end by 3 bases; junction bases not matched to a gene: 9. Germline lookup yields CDR1 DFQATT and CDR2 SNEGSKA (reference sequence). There are 15 residues in the CDR3. CDR3 in amino acids: CSARNRRQGIYEQYF. The CDR3 DNA is TGCAGTGCTAGAAATCGGCGACAGGGGATCTACGAGCAGTACTTC.

This chain links TRBV5-1 with TRBJ2-2; 8 bases map to TRBD1. The CDR3 has 14 amino acids. V lost 0 bases and J lost 10; bases outside the gene matches: 5. Per germline, CDR1 SGHRS and CDR2 YFSETQ. The CDR3 here is CASSLGQGTTELFF. In DNA, the CDR3 is TGCGCCAGCAGCTTGGGACAGGGGACGACGGAGCTGTTTTTT.

The chain has TRBV12-3 or TRBV12-4 and TRBJ1-5; D remains ambiguous. CDR3 length: 17 amino acids. Trimming shortened V by 6 bases and J by 4 bases, and 22 bases separated the two germline ends. In nucleotides, the CDR3 is TGTGCCAGCAGCCGAAACTCGGGCCCTCTTCCGAATCAGCCCCAGCATTTT. Translated: CASSRNSGPLPNQPQHF.

This clonotype was detected many times. V and J are TRBV6-6 and TRBJ1-2; D perhaps matches TRBD1 (5 bases). Per the germline V gene, CDR1 is MNHNY and CDR2 is SVGAGI (reference sequence). Deletions cut 6 bases from V and 0 bases from J, with 17 bases between. CDR3 size: 16 residues. The CDR3 coding sequence is TGTGCCAGCAGCTCTAACGAGGGGATAGCTAACTATGGCTACACCTTC. It is translated as CASSSNEGIANYGYTF.

Points on this clonotype: A read error is possible here, since a much larger clone lies one base away. J is TRBJ2-5 and V is TRBV19; D is possibly TRBD2 (5 bases). This CDR3 contains 17 residues. The germline gives CDR1 LNHDA, CDR2 SQIVND (reference sequence). The V and J ends lost 6 bases and 2 bases respectively, with 22 bases between them. This CDR3 reads CASSAEHRDSRQETQYF. CDR3 in DNA: TGTGCCAGTAGCGCGGAACACCGGGATTCCCGGCAAGAGACCCAGTACTTC. Based on the CDR3 plus reference TRBV19 and TRBJ2-5, the full variable domain is DGGITQSPKYLFRKEGQNVTLSCEQNLNHDAMYWYRQDPGQGLRLIYYSQIVNDFQKGDIAEGYSVSREKKESFPLTVTSAQKNPTAFYLCASSAEHRDSRQETQYFGPGTRLLVL.

This chain uses TRBV28 with TRBJ1-1; 8 bases align to TRBD1. CDR1 and CDR2 (germline): MDHEN, SYDVKM. The V segment lost 10 bases and the J segment 4 bases; nucleotides outside the gene matches: 8. This CDR3 comprises 13 residues. CDR3 DNA sequence: TGTGCCATTCGGACAGGGTATCTCACTGAAGCTTTCTTT. Translating gives CAIRTGYLTEAFF.

This CDR3 reads CASSLYKWGHTEAFF. CDR3 bases: TGTGCCAGCAGCTTATATAAATGGGGCCACACTGAAGCTTTCTTT. The chain is built from TRBV7-9 and TRBJ1-1, with D tentatively TRBD1 (5 bases). The CDR3 runs to 15 residues. Germline V gene data show CDR1 as SEHNR and CDR2 as FQNEAQ (reference sequence). Trimming stripped 2 bases from V and 3 bases from J, with 13 bases between.

This clonotype showed up many times. The genes are TRBV5-4 and TRBJ1-1; D gene ambiguous. Germline CDR1 reads SGHNT; CDR2 reads YYREEE (reference sequence). The V gene lost 5 bases and the J gene lost 0 bases, with 11 bases spanning the gap. The CDR3 spans 14 residues. CDR3 coding DNA: TGTGCCAGCAGACCTGGAGAACTGAACACTGAAGCTTTCTTT. This gives the protein CASRPGELNTEAFF.

In its sample, this clonotype was seen once. Here the CDR3 omits its conserved ending phenylalanine or tryptophan, so a read error is the likely source. The chain carries TRBV29-1 and TRBJ1-2, with 7 bases aligning to TRBD1. Germline V gene data show CDR1 as SQVTM and CDR2 as ANQGSEA. CDR3 length: 12 residues. Trimming took 7 bases from V and 8 from J; bases not matched to a gene: 10. CDR3 protein: CSGRQGVGGYTP. CDR3 nucleotides: TGCAGCGGTCGACAGGGAGTTGGGGGCTACACCCCC.